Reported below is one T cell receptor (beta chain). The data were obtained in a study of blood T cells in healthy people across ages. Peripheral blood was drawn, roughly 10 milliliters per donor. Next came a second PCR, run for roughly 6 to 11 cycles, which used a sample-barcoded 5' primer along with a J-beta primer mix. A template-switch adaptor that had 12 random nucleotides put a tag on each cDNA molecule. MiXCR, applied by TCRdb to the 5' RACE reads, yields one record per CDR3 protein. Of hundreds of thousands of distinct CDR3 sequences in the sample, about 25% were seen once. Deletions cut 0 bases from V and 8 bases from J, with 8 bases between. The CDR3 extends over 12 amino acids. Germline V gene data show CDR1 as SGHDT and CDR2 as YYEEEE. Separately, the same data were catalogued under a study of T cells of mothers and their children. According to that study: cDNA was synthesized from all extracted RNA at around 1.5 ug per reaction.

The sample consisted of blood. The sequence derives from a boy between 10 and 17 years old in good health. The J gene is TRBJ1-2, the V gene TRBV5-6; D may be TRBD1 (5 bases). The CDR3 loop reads CASSLDRTGYTF. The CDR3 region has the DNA TGTGCCAGCAGCTTGGACAGGACGGGCTACACCTTC.